This T cell receptor (beta chain) was recovered during a study of Graves' ophthalmopathy and Graves' hyperthyroidism. V was clipped by 3 bases and J by 5 bases; unmatched bases: 9. CDR1 and CDR2 (germline): MNHEY, SMNVEV (reference sequence). The length of the CDR3 is 16 residues. Amplification targeted the TCR beta CDR3 regions, with RNA transcripts as the source material. A first-round RT-PCR used HTBI primers, followed by a second-round multiplex PCR. TCRdb re-derived calls from the multiplex PCR reads in MiXCR, one entry per CDR3 protein. The table has about 620,000 distinct CDR3 sequences, about 20% seen once; the top ten hold roughly 7.4%.

The sequencing input was peripheral blood. The sequence was obtained from a woman aged 18-30 years with stable Graves' hyperthyroidism. Some clones in this sample may be carry-over from other donors' samples. The V gene is TRBV27, the J gene TRBJ2-7; 11 bases fit TRBD1. In DNA form, the CDR3 reads TGTGCCAGCAGTTTCTATCGGGGACAGGGGGGGCACGAGCAGTACTTC. Translating gives CASSFYRGQGGHEQYF.